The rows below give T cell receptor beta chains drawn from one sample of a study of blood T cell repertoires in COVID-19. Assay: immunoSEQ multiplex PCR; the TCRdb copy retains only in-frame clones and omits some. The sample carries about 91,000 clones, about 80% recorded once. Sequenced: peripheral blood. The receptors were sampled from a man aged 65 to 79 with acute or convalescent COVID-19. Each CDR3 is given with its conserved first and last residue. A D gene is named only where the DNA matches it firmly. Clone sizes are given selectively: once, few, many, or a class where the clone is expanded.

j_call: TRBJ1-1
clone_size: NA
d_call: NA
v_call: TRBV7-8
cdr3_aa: CASSSETGDTEAFF
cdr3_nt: TGTGCCAGCAGCTCGGAGACGGGGGACACTGAAGCTTTCTTT

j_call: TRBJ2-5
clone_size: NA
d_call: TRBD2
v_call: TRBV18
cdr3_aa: CASSPGGNGETQYF
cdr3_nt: TGTGCCAGCTCACCGGGAGGGAACGGGGAGACCCAGTACTTC

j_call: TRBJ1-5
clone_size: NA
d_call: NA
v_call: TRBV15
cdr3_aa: CATSRALVTAPKNGWPQHF
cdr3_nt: TGTGCCACCAGCAGAGCGTTGGTGACAGCCCCAAAGAATGGTTGGCCCCAGCATTTT

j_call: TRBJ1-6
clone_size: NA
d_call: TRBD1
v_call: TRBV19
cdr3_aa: CASSTWTGGSSYNSPLHF
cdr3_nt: TGTGCCAGTAGTACCTGGACAGGGGGGAGCTCCTATAATTCACCCCTCCACTTT

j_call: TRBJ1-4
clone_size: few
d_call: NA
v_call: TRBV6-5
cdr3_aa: CASSPIQAGNEKLFF
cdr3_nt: TGTGCCAGCAGTCCGATACAGGCTGGCAATGAAAAACTGTTTTTT

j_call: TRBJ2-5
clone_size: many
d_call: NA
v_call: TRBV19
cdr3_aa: CASSIRGGQETQYF
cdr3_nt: TGTGCCAGTAGTATAAGGGGCGGACAAGAGACCCAGTACTTC

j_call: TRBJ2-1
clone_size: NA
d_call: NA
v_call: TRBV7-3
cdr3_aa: CASSLTPDSYNEQFF
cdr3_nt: TGTGCCAGCAGCTTAACTCCGGACAGTTACAATGAGCAGTTCTTC

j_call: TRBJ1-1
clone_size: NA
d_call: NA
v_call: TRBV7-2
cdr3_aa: CASSFSGAETEAFF
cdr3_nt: TGTGCCAGCAGCTTCTCTGGGGCGGAAACTGAAGCTTTCTTT

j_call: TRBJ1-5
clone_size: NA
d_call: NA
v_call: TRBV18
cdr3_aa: CASSHPDTTNQPQHF
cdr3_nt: TGTGCCAGCTCACACCCGGACACCACCAATCAGCCCCAGCATTTT

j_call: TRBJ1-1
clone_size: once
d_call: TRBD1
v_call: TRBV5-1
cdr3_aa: CASSLETGGGTEAFF
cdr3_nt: TGCGCCAGCAGCTTGGAGACAGGGGGCGGAACTGAAGCTTTCTTT

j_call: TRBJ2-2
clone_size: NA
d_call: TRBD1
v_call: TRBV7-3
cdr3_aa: CASSLTSYNIGTGSNTGELFF
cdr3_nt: TGTGCCAGCAGCTTAACGTCCTATAATATTGGGACAGGCTCGAACACCGGGGAGCTGTTTTTT

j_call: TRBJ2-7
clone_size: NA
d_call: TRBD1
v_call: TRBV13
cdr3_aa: CASSNRQGAEYEQYF
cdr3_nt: TGTGCCAGCAGCAACCGACAGGGGGCGGAGTACGAGCAGTACTTC

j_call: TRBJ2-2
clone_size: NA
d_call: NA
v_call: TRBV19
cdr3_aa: CASSIVLGSGELFF
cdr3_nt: TGTGCCAGTAGTATCGTATTAGGGAGCGGGGAGCTGTTTTTT

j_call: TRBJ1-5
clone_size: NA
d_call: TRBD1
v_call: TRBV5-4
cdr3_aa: CASSLAGGDQPQHF
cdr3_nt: TGTGCCAGCAGCTTGGCAGGGGGAGATCAGCCCCAGCATTTT

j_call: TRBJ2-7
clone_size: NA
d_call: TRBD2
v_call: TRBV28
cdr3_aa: CASSQTSGRVGEQYF
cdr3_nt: TGTGCCAGCAGTCAAACTAGCGGGAGGGTGGGCGAGCAGTACTTC

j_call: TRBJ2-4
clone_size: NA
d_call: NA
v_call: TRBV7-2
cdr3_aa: CASSFRGDIQYF
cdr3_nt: TGTGCCAGCAGCTTCAGGGGAGACATTCAGTACTTC

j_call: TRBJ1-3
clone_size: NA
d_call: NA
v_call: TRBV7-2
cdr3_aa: CASSSGLNSGNTIYF
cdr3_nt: TGTGCCAGCAGCTCAGGACTCAACTCTGGAAACACCATATATTTT

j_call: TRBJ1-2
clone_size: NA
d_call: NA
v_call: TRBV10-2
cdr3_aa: CASSESDSYYGYTF
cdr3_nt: TGCGCCAGCAGTGAGTCGGACAGCTACTATGGCTACACCTTC

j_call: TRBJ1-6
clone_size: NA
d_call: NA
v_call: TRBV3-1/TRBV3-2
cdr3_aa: CASSQGSAPGLHF
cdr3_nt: TGTGCCAGCAGCCAAGGGTCCGCCCCAGGCCTCCACTTT

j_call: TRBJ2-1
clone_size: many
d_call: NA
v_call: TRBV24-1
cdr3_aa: CATSDLGAKSYNEQFF
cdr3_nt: TGTGCCACCAGTGATCTAGGGGCGAAGTCCTACAATGAGCAGTTCTTC

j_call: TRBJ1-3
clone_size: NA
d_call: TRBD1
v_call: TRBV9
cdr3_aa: CASSVDRQGRGNTIYF
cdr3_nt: TGTGCCAGCAGCGTAGATCGACAGGGCAGGGGAAACACCATATATTTT

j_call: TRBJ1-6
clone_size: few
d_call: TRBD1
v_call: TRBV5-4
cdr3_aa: CASSLGGRQGASSPLHF
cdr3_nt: TGTGCCAGCAGCTTGGGGGGAAGACAGGGGGCGAGTTCACCCCTCCACTTT

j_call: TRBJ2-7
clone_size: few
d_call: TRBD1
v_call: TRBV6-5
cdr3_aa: CASRLRDRAAEQYF
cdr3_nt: TGTGCCAGCCGACTACGGGACAGGGCGGCCGAGCAGTACTTC

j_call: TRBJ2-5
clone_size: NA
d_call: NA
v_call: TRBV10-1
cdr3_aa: CASSVSARPIPSETQYF
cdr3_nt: TGCGCCAGCAGTGTAAGCGCGAGACCCATTCCTTCAGAGACCCAGTACTTC

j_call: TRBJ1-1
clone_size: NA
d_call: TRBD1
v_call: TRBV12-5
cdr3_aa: CASGQGAMNTEAFF
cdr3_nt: TGTGCTAGTGGTCAGGGGGCTATGAACACTGAAGCTTTCTTT

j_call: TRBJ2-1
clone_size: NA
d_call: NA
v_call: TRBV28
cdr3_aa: CASSLFQGLRSYNEQFF
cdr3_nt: TGTGCCAGCAGTTTATTTCAGGGGTTAAGGTCCTACAATGAGCAGTTCTTC

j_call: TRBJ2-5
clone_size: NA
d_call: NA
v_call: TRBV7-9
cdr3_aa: CASSSRPQETQYF
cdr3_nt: TGTGCCAGCAGCTCCCGTCCTCAAGAGACCCAGTACTTC

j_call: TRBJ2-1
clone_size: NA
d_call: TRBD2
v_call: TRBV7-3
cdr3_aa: CASSSSGRTVYNEQFF
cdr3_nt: TGTGCCAGCTCGTCTAGCGGGAGAACCGTCTACAATGAGCAGTTCTTC

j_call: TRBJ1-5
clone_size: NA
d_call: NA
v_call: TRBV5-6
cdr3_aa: CASSLSRDTLRSNQPQHF
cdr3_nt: TGTGCCAGCAGCTTGTCACGGGACACCCTTAGGAGCAATCAGCCCCAGCATTTT

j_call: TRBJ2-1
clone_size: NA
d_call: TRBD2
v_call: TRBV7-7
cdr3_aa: CASSPRLEAGAGNEQFF
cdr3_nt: TGTGCTAGCAGCCCCCGCCTAGAAGCGGGAGCGGGCAATGAGCAGTTCTTC

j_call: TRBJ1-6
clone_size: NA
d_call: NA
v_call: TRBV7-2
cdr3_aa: CASSLGRARNSPLHF
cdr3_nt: TGTGCCAGCAGCTTAGGGCGGGCACGAAATTCACCCCTCCACTTT

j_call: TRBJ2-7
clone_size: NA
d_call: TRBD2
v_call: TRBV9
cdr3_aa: CASSVAAGVSSYEQYF
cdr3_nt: TGTGCCAGCAGCGTAGCGGCGGGAGTTAGCTCCTACGAGCAGTACTTC

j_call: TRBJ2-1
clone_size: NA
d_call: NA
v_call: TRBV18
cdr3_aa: CASSPRTVLSYNEQFF
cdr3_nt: TGTGCCAGCTCACCACGGACAGTCTTGTCCTACAATGAGCAGTTCTTC

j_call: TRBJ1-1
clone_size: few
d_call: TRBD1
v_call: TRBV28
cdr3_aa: CASSPPARGTEAFF
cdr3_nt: TGTGCCAGCAGCCCACCGGCCAGGGGGACTGAAGCTTTCTTT

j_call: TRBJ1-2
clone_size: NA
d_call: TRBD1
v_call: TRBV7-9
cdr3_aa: CASSLDRGGNGYTF
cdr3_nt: TGTGCCAGCAGCTTGGACAGGGGAGGAAATGGCTACACCTTC

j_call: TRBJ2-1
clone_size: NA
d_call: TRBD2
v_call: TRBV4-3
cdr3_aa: CASSQEAGSNYNEQFF
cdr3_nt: TGCGCCAGCAGCCAAGAAGCGGGGTCTAACTACAATGAGCAGTTCTTC

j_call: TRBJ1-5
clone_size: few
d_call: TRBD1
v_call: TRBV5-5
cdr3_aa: CASSIVGGADQPQHF
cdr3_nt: TGTGCCAGCAGCATCGTAGGGGGCGCAGATCAGCCCCAGCATTTT

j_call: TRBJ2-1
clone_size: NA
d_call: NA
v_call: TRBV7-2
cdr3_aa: CASSLVAGNEQFF
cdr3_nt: TGTGCCAGCAGCTTAGTTGCAGGTAATGAGCAGTTCTTC

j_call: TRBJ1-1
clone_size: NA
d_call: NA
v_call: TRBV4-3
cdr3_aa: CASSPERVLNTEAFF
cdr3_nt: TGCGCCAGCAGCCCAGAGAGAGTCTTGAACACTGAAGCTTTCTTT

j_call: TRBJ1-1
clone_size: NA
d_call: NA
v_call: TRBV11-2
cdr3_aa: CASSLEGVGTEAFF
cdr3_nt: TGTGCCAGCAGCTTAGAAGGGGTGGGCACTGAAGCTTTCTTT

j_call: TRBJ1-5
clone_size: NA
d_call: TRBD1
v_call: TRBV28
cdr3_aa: CASSPSDRGLYSNQPQHF
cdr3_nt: TGTGCCAGCAGTCCCTCGGACAGGGGCCTATATAGCAATCAGCCCCAGCATTTT

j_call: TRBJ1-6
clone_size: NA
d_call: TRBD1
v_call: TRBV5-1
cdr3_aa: CASSLRQDRGGSPLHF
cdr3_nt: TGCGCCAGCAGCTTAAGACAGGACAGGGGGGGGTCACCCCTCCACTTT

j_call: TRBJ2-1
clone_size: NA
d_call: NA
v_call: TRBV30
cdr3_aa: CAWSPDWRRTSQFF
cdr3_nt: TGTGCCTGGAGTCCGGACTGGCGACGAACTTCCCAGTTCTTC

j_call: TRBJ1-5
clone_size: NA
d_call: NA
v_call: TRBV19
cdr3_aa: CASQFRSNQPQHF
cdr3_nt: TGTGCCAGCCAATTCAGGAGCAATCAGCCCCAGCATTTT

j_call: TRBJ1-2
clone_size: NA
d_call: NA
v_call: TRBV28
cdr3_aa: CASSSIDTFFYGYTF
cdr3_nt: TGTGCCAGCAGTTCGATCGACACCTTTTTCTATGGCTACACCTTC

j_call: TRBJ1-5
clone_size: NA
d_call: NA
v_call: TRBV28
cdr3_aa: CASSLYAVGSFSNQPQHF
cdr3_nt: TGTGCCAGCAGTTTATACGCCGTTGGGAGCTTTAGCAATCAGCCCCAGCATTTT

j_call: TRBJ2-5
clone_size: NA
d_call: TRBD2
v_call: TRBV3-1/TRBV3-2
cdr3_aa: CASCTSGRRGLQETQYF
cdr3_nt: TGTGCCAGCTGTACTAGCGGGAGGCGGGGGCTCCAAGAGACCCAGTACTTC

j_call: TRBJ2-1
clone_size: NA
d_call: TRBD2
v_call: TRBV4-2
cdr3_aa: CASSQDGVAGGLNNEQFF
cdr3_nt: TGTGCCAGCAGCCAAGATGGAGTAGCGGGAGGCCTAAACAATGAGCAGTTCTTC

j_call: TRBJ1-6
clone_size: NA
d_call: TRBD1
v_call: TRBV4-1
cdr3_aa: CASSQGQGPSSYNSPLHF
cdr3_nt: TGCGCCAGCAGCCAAGGACAGGGCCCTAGCTCCTATAATTCACCCCTCCACTTT

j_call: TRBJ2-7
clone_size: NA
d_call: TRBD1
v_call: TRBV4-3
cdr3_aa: CASSWGQGSYEQYF
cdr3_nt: TGCGCCAGCAGCTGGGGACAGGGAAGCTACGAGCAGTACTTC

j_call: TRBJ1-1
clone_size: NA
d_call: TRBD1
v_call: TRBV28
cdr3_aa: CASSTRTGGEVAFF
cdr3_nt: TGTGCCAGCAGTACCCGGACAGGGGGCGAGGTAGCTTTCTTT

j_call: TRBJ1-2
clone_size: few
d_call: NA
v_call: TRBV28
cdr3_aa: CASSNPINYGYTF
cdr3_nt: TGTGCCAGCAGTAACCCTATCAATTATGGCTACACCTTC

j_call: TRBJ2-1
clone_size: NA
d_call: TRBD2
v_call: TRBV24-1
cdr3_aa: CATSDPGLAGPNEQFF
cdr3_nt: TGTGCCACCAGTGATCCGGGACTAGCGGGACCTAATGAGCAGTTCTTC

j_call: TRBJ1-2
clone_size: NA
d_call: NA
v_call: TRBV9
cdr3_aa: CASSPGGYGYTF
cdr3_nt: TGTGCCAGCAGCCCCGGAGGGTATGGCTACACCTTC

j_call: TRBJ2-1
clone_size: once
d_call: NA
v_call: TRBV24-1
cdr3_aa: CATSDLRDLGHREQFF
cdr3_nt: TGTGCCACCAGTGATTTGCGAGACTTAGGCCACAGGGAGCAGTTCTTC

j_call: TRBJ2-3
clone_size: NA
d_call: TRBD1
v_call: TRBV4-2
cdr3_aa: CASSQEGTGGVGNTQYF
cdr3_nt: TGTGCCAGCAGCCAAGAGGGGACAGGGGGCGTAGGGAATACGCAGTATTTT

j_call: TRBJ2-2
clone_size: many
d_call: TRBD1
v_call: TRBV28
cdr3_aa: CASSGDRGAGGSYTGELFF
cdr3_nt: TGTGCCAGCAGTGGGGACAGGGGCGCAGGCGGGAGTTACACCGGGGAGCTGTTTTTT

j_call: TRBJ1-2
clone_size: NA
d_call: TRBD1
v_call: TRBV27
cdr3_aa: CASSAGTAGYTF
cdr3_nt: TGTGCCAGCAGTGCCGGGACAGCTGGCTACACCTTC

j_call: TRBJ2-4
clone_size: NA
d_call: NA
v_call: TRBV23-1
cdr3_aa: CASSPRRALNIQYF
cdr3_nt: TGCGCCAGCAGTCCCCGGAGGGCCCTAAACATTCAGTACTTC

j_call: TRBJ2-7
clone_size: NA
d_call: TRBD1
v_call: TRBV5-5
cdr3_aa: CASSFEQGALSYEQYF
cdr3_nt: TGTGCCAGCAGCTTTGAACAGGGGGCTCTGTCCTACGAGCAGTACTTC